This is a list of T cell receptor beta chains from one sample in a study of T cell responses to AZD1222 COVID-19 vaccine. Generated by immunoSEQ multiplex PCR, the TCRdb table keeps only in-frame clones and is missing some. In the table there are more than 120,000 clones, 85% to 95% of which are singletons. Source: peripheral blood, taken on day 0 of AZD1222 vaccination. These receptor sequences come from an adult in good health. CDR3s include the opening cysteine and the closing phenylalanine or tryptophan. A D gene is named only where the DNA matches it firmly. Where a row states a size, it is once, few, many or the class of an expanded clone; other rows omit it.

TRBJ1-2	NA	NA	TRBV30	TGTGCCTGGGTAGCTTACCGGACCAACTCGCCGGGCTACACCTTC	CAWVAYRTNSPGYTF
TRBJ1-6	NA	NA	TRBV21-1	TGTGCCAGCAGCAAAGCGTATGTTCGGGGTAATTCACCCCTCCACTTT	CASSKAYVRGNSPLHF
TRBJ2-1	NA	NA	TRBV10-3	TGTGCCATCAGGGGACGGGCCCAAGAAAATGAGCAGTTCTTC	CAIRGRAQENEQFF
TRBJ1-2	NA	TRBD1	TRBV5-4	TGTGCCAGCAGCTTCCCGGGACAGGGGAGGGATGGCTACACCTTC	CASSFPGQGRDGYTF
TRBJ2-7	NA	NA	TRBV29-1	TGCAGCGCCCGAGGGGACTCAGGGGTCTACGAGCAGTACTTC	CSARGDSGVYEQYF
TRBJ2-6	NA	NA	TRBV19	TGTGCCAGTAGCTACTCTGGGGCCAACGTCCTGACTTTC	CASSYSGANVLTF
TRBJ2-7	NA	NA	TRBV5-1	TGCGCCAGCAAAAAAGACAGCCAATCCTACGAGCAGTACTTC	CASKKDSQSYEQYF
TRBJ1-1	NA	NA	TRBV6-2/TRBV6-3	TGTGCCAGCAGTCCCGTTCGACGGGGCGGACTGAACACTGAAGCTTTCTTT	CASSPVRRGGLNTEAFF
TRBJ2-7	NA	NA	TRBV27	TGTGCCAGCAGTTTCTACCAAAGCTCCTACGAGCAGTACTTC	CASSFYQSSYEQYF
TRBJ2-1	NA	TRBD2	TRBV7-9	TGTGCCAGCAGCCCTCCCGGACGATTAGCGGGAGGGAATGAGCAGTTCTTC	CASSPPGRLAGGNEQFF
TRBJ1-5	once	NA	TRBV5-1	TGCGCCAGCAGCCCTATGGGACACCCCAATCAGCCCCAGCATTTT	CASSPMGHPNQPQHF
TRBJ2-2	NA	NA	TRBV6-2/TRBV6-3	TGTGCCAGCAGTTCCTACGGGGGGCCCGGGGAGCTGTTTTTT	CASSSYGGPGELFF
TRBJ2-1	NA	TRBD2	TRBV27	TGTGCCAGCAGTCCGCGGGGGGGACTATACAATGAGCAGTTCTTC	CASSPRGGLYNEQFF
TRBJ1-4	NA	NA	TRBV25-1	TGTGCCAGCAGTGGGGGGTCGCAACTGTTTTTT	CASSGGSQLFF
TRBJ1-6	NA	TRBD1	TRBV9	TGTGCCAGCAGCGGTGACACAGGGGTCACCTATAATTCACCCCTCCACTTT	CASSGDTGVTYNSPLHF
TRBJ1-5	NA	NA	TRBV27	TGTGCCAGCAGTTTAAAGGGGGATCAGCCCCAGCATTTT	CASSLKGDQPQHF
TRBJ1-2	NA	TRBD1	TRBV19	TGTGCCAGTAACACGGGCAGGGGGATAAACTATGGCTACACCTTC	CASNTGRGINYGYTF
TRBJ1-2	NA	TRBD1	TRBV6-5	TGTGCCAGCAGTTACGACGGGACAGCCTATGGCTACACCTTC	CASSYDGTAYGYTF
TRBJ1-1	NA	TRBD1	TRBV11-2	TGTGCCAGCAGCTTAGTGCAGGCAGGGGGAGCTTTCTTT	CASSLVQAGGAFF
TRBJ1-1	NA	NA	TRBV10-1	TGCGCCAGCAGTTGGGGGGGGAACACTGAAGCTTTCTTT	CASSWGGNTEAFF
TRBJ1-1	NA	TRBD1	TRBV6-2/TRBV6-3	TGTGCCAGCAGTATGGGACAGGGAGGCTTTAAAGCTTTCTTT	CASSMGQGGFKAFF
TRBJ2-1	NA	NA	TRBV9	TGTGCCAGCGGGCCCTCCTACAATGAGCAGTTCTTC	CASGPSYNEQFF
TRBJ2-7	NA	TRBD2	TRBV19	TGTGCCAGTAGTATAGGAGGCGGGGGGGCCACCTACGAGCAGTACTTC	CASSIGGGGATYEQYF
TRBJ1-3	NA	TRBD1	TRBV6-4	TGTGCCAGCAGGCCCCCCCCCAGGGGGTCGGCTGGAAACACCATATATTTT	CASRPPPRGSAGNTIYF
TRBJ2-7	once	NA	TRBV4-1	TGCGCCAGCAGCCAGGCCGTCCTGGGGGGTTACGAGCAGTACTTC	CASSQAVLGGYEQYF
TRBJ2-1	NA	NA	TRBV10-3	TGTGCCTTACAAGCGGAACCCTTCGACAATGAGCAGTTCTTC	CALQAEPFDNEQFF
TRBJ2-3	NA	NA	TRBV6-5	TGTGCCAGCAGTTTTCAAGGGGGCACAGATACGCAGTATTTT	CASSFQGGTDTQYF
TRBJ1-1	NA	NA	TRBV19	TGTGCCAGTACCTACTCAGGGGTCGCGAACACTGAAGCTTTCTTT	CASTYSGVANTEAFF
TRBJ2-7	few	TRBD1	TRBV4-1	TGCGCCAGCAGCCAAACCCCGGACAGGGGGGACGAGCAGTACTTC	CASSQTPDRGDEQYF
TRBJ1-2	NA	TRBD1	TRBV9	TGTGCCAGCAGCGGGATCCGGGACAGGGTTGATTGGGGTAAAGGCTACACCTTC	CASSGIRDRVDWGKGYTF
TRBJ1-3	NA	NA	TRBV6-2/TRBV6-3	TGTGCCAGCAGCCGTCGGGGCATCTCTGGAAACACCATATATTTT	CASSRRGISGNTIYF
TRBJ2-7	NA	NA	TRBV19	TGTGCCAGTAGTCCAGCCGCTAGAGTTAGCTCCTACGAGCAGTACTTC	CASSPAARVSSYEQYF
TRBJ1-2	NA	NA	TRBV2	TGTGCCAGCAGTGGGTCCTATGCTAACTATGGCTACACCTTC	CASSGSYANYGYTF
TRBJ2-5	NA	NA	TRBV7-7	TGTGCTAGCAGCTTAGAAGGGGCCCAGGGCGAGACCCAGTACTTC	CASSLEGAQGETQYF
TRBJ1-6	few	NA	TRBV11-2	TGTGCCAGCAGCTTAGTAGGGAGGGATTCACCCCTCCACTTT	CASSLVGRDSPLHF
TRBJ1-2	NA	NA	TRBV30	TGTGCCTGGAGTCGGGCTCGATACGGCTACACCTTC	CAWSRARYGYTF
TRBJ1-2	once	TRBD1	TRBV7-2	TGTGCCAGCAGACTAACCAGGGGGCGCACCTATGGCTACACCTTC	CASRLTRGRTYGYTF
TRBJ2-7	once	TRBD1	TRBV7-9	TGTGCCAGCAGCTTAGTTGGCTGGGGACAGGGTATCTACGAGCAGTACTTC	CASSLVGWGQGIYEQYF
TRBJ2-7	NA	TRBD1	TRBV27	TGTGCCACCTCAGGGGGTCCCGAGCAGTACTTC	CATSGGPEQYF
TRBJ1-5	NA	NA	TRBV3-1/TRBV3-2	TGTGCCAGCAGCCCGGGGACTCAGGAGGACCGCAATCAGCCCCAGCATTTT	CASSPGTQEDRNQPQHF
TRBJ1-3	NA	NA	TRBV7-9	TGTGCCAGCAGCATGACGGACTCTGGAAACACCATATATTTT	CASSMTDSGNTIYF
TRBJ2-1	NA	NA	TRBV6-5	TGTGCCAGCAGTTACCTTCGCATTGGTCCTTTAAATGAGCAGTTCTTC	CASSYLRIGPLNEQFF
TRBJ1-2	once	TRBD1	TRBV10-3	TGTGCCATCAGTGAGTCCGGGACAGGGGTCTATGGCTACACCTTC	CAISESGTGVYGYTF
TRBJ2-7	NA	TRBD1	TRBV12-3/TRBV12-4	TGTGCCAGCAGTCTGGGACAGACCTACGAGCAGTACTTC	CASSLGQTYEQYF
TRBJ1-1	NA	NA	TRBV3-1/TRBV3-2	TGTGCCAGCAGCCAGGCTACAGGGCTGAACACTGAAGCTTTCTTT	CASSQATGLNTEAFF
TRBJ1-4	once	TRBD1	TRBV18	TGTGCCAGCTCCCGACAGGGGAGAGAGGAAAAACTGTTTTTT	CASSRQGREEKLFF
TRBJ2-7	NA	NA	TRBV9	TGTGCCAGCAGCCCAGGAGGGGGAACAACCTACGAGCAGTACTTC	CASSPGGGTTYEQYF
TRBJ2-1	NA	TRBD1	TRBV27	TGTGCCAGCAGTTTCCACCGGGACAGATACAATGAGCAGTTCTTC	CASSFHRDRYNEQFF
TRBJ2-5	NA	TRBD2	TRBV19	TGTGCCAGTAGTACCAGAGGACTAGTCCTTGAGACCCAGTACTTC	CASSTRGLVLETQYF
TRBJ2-7	NA	NA	TRBV27	TGTGCCAGCACCGGCCCCTCTAGCGAGAGGCTTTGGGAGCAGTACTTC	CASTGPSSERLWEQYF
TRBJ2-3	NA	TRBD1	TRBV30	TGTGCCTGGAGCACGGGACAGGGCCCCGATACGCAGTATTTT	CAWSTGQGPDTQYF
TRBJ2-5	NA	TRBD2	TRBV6-5	TGTGCCAGCAGAGCGGGAGTCAGAGATGAGACCCAGTACTTC	CASRAGVRDETQYF
TRBJ2-1	NA	NA	TRBV11-2	TGTGCCAGCAGCTTAGTCTTACGGAATGAGCAGTTCTTC	CASSLVLRNEQFF
TRBJ1-3	NA	NA	TRBV5-4	TGTGCCAGCAGCTTTCCCAGCTCTGGAAACACCATATATTTT	CASSFPSSGNTIYF
TRBJ2-7	NA	NA	TRBV5-1	TGCGCCAGCAGCTTGGATGGCGGCTCCTACGAGCAGTACTTC	CASSLDGGSYEQYF
TRBJ2-7	NA	NA	TRBV30	TGTGCCTGGAGTACGATTGCGGGGACCGAGCAGTACTTC	CAWSTIAGTEQYF
TRBJ1-2	NA	NA	TRBV5-1	TGCGCCAGCAGCTTGGAAGACGCGTACGGCTACACCTTC	CASSLEDAYGYTF
TRBJ1-2	NA	TRBD1	TRBV4-3	TGCGCCAGCAGCCAAGGGGTACAGGGGGGTCGCTACACCTTC	CASSQGVQGGRYTF